One sample yielded the 14 T cell receptor beta chains listed below, sequenced in a study of shared clonotypes between healthy human individuals. The table came from immunoSEQ multiplex PCR; TCRdb's copy has only in-frame clones and leaves some out. The profile shows about 2.4 million clones, approximately 93% of them singletons. What was sequenced was naive CD4+ T cells from PBMCs. Subset noted: CD45RA+ positively selected. These receptors came from a man aged 18 to 29 in good health. Some clones in this sample may be carry-over from other donors' samples.

The CDR3 reads CASSGGTWNEQFF. As DNA, the CDR3 is TGTGCCAGCAGTGGGGGGACTTGGAATGAGCAGTTCTTC. The chain couples TRBV6-5 to TRBJ2-1, with D possibly TRBD2 on 6 matching bases. The germline V gene has CDR1 MNHEY and CDR2 SVGAGI. This CDR3 spans 13 amino acids. V was clipped by 5 bases and J by 7 bases, with 12 bases between them.

This chain links TRBV5-6 with TRBJ1-1, with 8 nucleotides matching TRBD1. CDR1 and CDR2 from the germline V gene are SGHDT and YYEEEE. CDR3 length: 14 amino acids. Germline trimming cut 2 bases from V and 3 bases from J; bases unmatched to any gene: 3. The CDR3 loop reads CASSLLGQDTEAFF. In DNA form, the CDR3 reads TGTGCCAGCAGCTTACTGGGACAGGACACTGAAGCTTTCTTT.

The chain uses TRBV9 and TRBJ2-5; a weak D match, TRBD2 (5 bases). The V gene lost 2 bases and the J gene lost 0 bases, with 14 bases spanning the gap. From germline, CDR1 is SGDLS and CDR2 YYNGEE. The CDR3 consists of 16 residues. Here the CDR3 DNA reads TGTGCCAGCAGCGTTACCCTAGCAGCAGACCAAGAGACCCAGTACTTC. This gives the protein CASSVTLAADQETQYF.

The chain combines TRBV27 with TRBJ2-7, with no clear D. The CDR3 has 11 amino acids. Trimming stripped 5 bases from V and 2 bases from J, with 4 bases between. Germline lookup yields CDR1 MNHEY and CDR2 SMNVEV (reference sequence). The CDR3 region is CASSLTYEQYF. The CDR3 DNA reads as TGTGCCAGCAGTCTCACCTACGAGCAGTACTTC.

V is TRBV7-6 and J is TRBJ2-1; TRBD2 matches 9 bases. The CDR3 spans 14 residues. Trimming took 1 base from V and 10 from J; bases not matched to a gene: 5. Germline V gene lookup returns CDR1 SGHVS and CDR2 FNYEAQ. The CDR3 DNA is TGTGCCAGCAGCTTAGAAGTAGCGGGAGACGAGCAGTTCTTC. Its translation is CASSLEVAGDEQFF.

This rearrangement joins TRBV5-4 to TRBJ1-2; 10 bases agree with TRBD1. V dropped 4 bases and J dropped 4; count of bases not matched to a gene: 7. Germline V gene sequence: CDR1 SGHNT, CDR2 YYREEE (reference sequence). The CDR3 extends over 15 amino acids. The CDR3 sequence: CASSRGQGGSYGYTF. The CDR3 nucleotides are TGTGCCAGCAGCCGTGGACAGGGGGGAAGCTATGGCTACACCTTC.

Remarks on this clone: At the DNA level, this CDR3 is encoded by other sequences in the same sample as well. The chain links TRBV28 to TRBJ1-5; possible D gene TRBD1, 5 bases. Trimming stripped 3 bases from V and 9 bases from J, with 9 bases between. This CDR3 is 12 amino acids long. Germline CDR1 reads MDHEN; CDR2 reads SYDVKM. The CDR3 spells CASSLPGRPQHF. The CDR3 coding sequence is TGTGCCAGCAGTTTGCCAGGGCGGCCCCAGCATTTT.

The chain combines TRBV5-6 with TRBJ1-6; 7 bases map to TRBD1. Germline trimming cut 4 bases from V and 7 bases from J; bases unmatched to any gene: 8. This CDR3 contains 15 residues. Germline loops: CDR1 SGHDT, CDR2 YYEEEE. The CDR3 loop reads CASSTLGGGNSPLHF. The CDR3, as DNA: TGTGCCAGCAGCACCCTAGGGGGCGGGAATTCACCCCTCCACTTT.

The rearrangement joins TRBV28 to TRBJ2-7; perhaps D is TRBD1 or TRBD2 (5 bases each). Germline assignment: CDR1 MDHEN and CDR2 SYDVKM. CDR3 length equals 13 residues. The V and J ends lost 5 bases and 2 bases respectively, with 10 bases between them. This CDR3 reads CASSRPGPYEQYF. CDR3 nucleotide sequence: TGTGCCAGCAGTCGCCCGGGGCCCTACGAGCAGTACTTC.

The chain joins TRBV7-9 to TRBJ2-1; either TRBD1 or TRBD2 may supply D (5 bases each). In germline, CDR1 is SEHNR, CDR2 FQNEAQ (reference sequence). The CDR3 consists of 15 residues. V lost 1 base and J lost 11, with 18 bases in between. In DNA form, the CDR3 reads TGTGCCAGCAGCTTAGAGGGTACAAGGGACCAAAAGCAGTTCTTC. Translation gives CASSLEGTRDQKQFF.

This chain links TRBV5-4 with TRBJ2-4, with D hard to call. Germline CDR1 is SGHNT and CDR2 is YYREEE (reference sequence). Trimming cost V 0 bases and J 0 bases, with 10 bases left between them. The CDR3 has 16 amino acids. The CDR3 nucleotides read TGTGCCAGCAGCTTGGGAGGAGTTCTAGCCAAAAACATTCAGTACTTC. Its protein product is CASSLGGVLAKNIQYF.

The chain couples TRBV7-2 to TRBJ1-4; D might be TRBD1 (5 bases). The CDR3 runs 15 residues. The V end was cut by 1 base, the J end by 5 bases, with 11 bases between. The germline CDR1 and CDR2 sequences are SGHTA and FQGNSA. Here the CDR3 DNA reads TGTGCCAGCAGCTTAGGTGGCAGGGCCAATGAAAAACTGTTTTTT. Translating it yields CASSLGGRANEKLFF.

Points on this clone: The same CDR3 arises from other DNA sequences in this sample as well. The chain joins TRBV7-3 to TRBJ1-1; D not certain. Trimming removed 2 bases from V and 1 base from J, with 8 bases in between. The CDR3 has 14 amino acids. Germline assignment: CDR1 SGHTA and CDR2 FQGTGA. The CDR3 loop is CASSLLGQNTEAFF. CDR3 nucleotide sequence: TGTGCCAGCAGCTTACTAGGGCAGAACACTGAAGCTTTCTTT.

To note about this clone: Other DNA sequences from this sample encode an identical CDR3 as well. The J gene is TRBJ2-5, the V gene TRBV2; perhaps TRBD1 as D (6 bases). Trimming pared 6 bases from V and 1 base from J, leaving 9 bases between. CDR1 is SNHLY and CDR2 is FYNNEI in the germline V gene. The CDR3 loop spans 13 amino acids. The CDR3 loop reads CASSGQSQETQYF. For the CDR3, the DNA is TGTGCCAGCAGCGGACAGTCCCAAGAGACCCAGTACTTC.